Listed below are T cell receptor beta chains from one sample, sequenced in a study of blood T cell repertoires in COVID-19. Some clones are missing from TCRdb's copy, which holds only in-frame ones; the method was immunoSEQ multiplex PCR. The repertoire holds a few hundred thousand clones, with about 80% as singletons. What was sequenced was peripheral blood. Receptors originate from an elderly woman with acute or convalescent COVID-19. Both conserved end residues are part of each CDR3. The order of the fields is CDR3 protein, CDR3 DNA, CDR3 length, D gene, clone size, V gene, J gene. D genes are given only for firm matches. Clone size is not always given. Where it is, it says once, few, many or a class for expanded clones.

cdr3_aa: CASSGQGGLATEAFF
cdr3_nt: TGTGCCAGCAGCGGACAAGGGGGCCTCGCCACTGAAGCTTTCTTT
cdr3_length: 15
d_call: TRBD1
clone_size: .
v_call: TRBV9
j_call: TRBJ1-1

cdr3_aa: CASSSGLAETQYF
cdr3_nt: TGTGCCAGCAGCTCGGGACTAGCCGAGACCCAGTACTTC
cdr3_length: 13
d_call: TRBD2
clone_size: .
v_call: TRBV11-2
j_call: TRBJ2-5

cdr3_aa: CASKVMTGNYEQYF
cdr3_nt: TGTGCCAGCAAAGTCATGACAGGGAACTACGAGCAGTACTTC
cdr3_length: 14
d_call: TRBD1
clone_size: .
v_call: TRBV2
j_call: TRBJ2-7

cdr3_aa: CASSPLFGSGLDGYTF
cdr3_nt: TGTGCCAGTAGTCCGCTTTTTGGCAGCGGGCTAGATGGCTACACCTTC
cdr3_length: 16
d_call: .
clone_size: .
v_call: TRBV19
j_call: TRBJ1-2

cdr3_aa: CASSFGGAYFNEQFF
cdr3_nt: TGTGCCAGCAGCTTCGGGGGAGCTTATTTCAATGAGCAGTTCTTC
cdr3_length: 15
d_call: .
clone_size: .
v_call: TRBV11-2
j_call: TRBJ2-1

cdr3_aa: CASSPVWANEQFF
cdr3_nt: TGTGCCAGTAGCCCGGTGTGGGCTAATGAGCAGTTCTTC
cdr3_length: 13
d_call: .
clone_size: once
v_call: TRBV19
j_call: TRBJ2-1

cdr3_aa: CSASDSGARNQPQHF
cdr3_nt: TGCAGTGCTAGTGATTCAGGGGCCCGCAATCAGCCCCAGCATTTT
cdr3_length: 15
d_call: .
clone_size: .
v_call: TRBV20-1
j_call: TRBJ1-5

cdr3_aa: CASSSHRLAGNTGELFF
cdr3_nt: TGTGCCAGCAGTTCCCACAGACTAGCGGGGAACACCGGGGAGCTGTTTTTT
cdr3_length: 17
d_call: TRBD2
clone_size: .
v_call: TRBV27
j_call: TRBJ2-2

cdr3_aa: CATSRVGGGAKNIQYF
cdr3_nt: TGTGCCACCAGCAGAGTAGGTGGGGGGGCCAAAAACATTCAGTACTTC
cdr3_length: 16
d_call: .
clone_size: .
v_call: TRBV15
j_call: TRBJ2-4

cdr3_aa: CASSVVTSGGMGTDTQYF
cdr3_nt: TGTGCCAGCAGCGTAGTGACTAGCGGGGGAATGGGAACAGATACGCAGTATTTT
cdr3_length: 18
d_call: TRBD2
clone_size: .
v_call: TRBV9
j_call: TRBJ2-3

cdr3_aa: CASSQAGSRLHF
cdr3_nt: TGTGCCAGCAGCCAGGCCGGGTCTAGGTTGCATTTT
cdr3_length: 12
d_call: .
clone_size: .
v_call: TRBV3-1/TRBV3-2
j_call: TRBJ1-5

cdr3_aa: CASSPGPGLETEAFF
cdr3_nt: TGCGCCAGCAGCCCTGGTCCAGGGTTAGAGACTGAAGCTTTCTTT
cdr3_length: 15
d_call: .
clone_size: .
v_call: TRBV5-1
j_call: TRBJ1-1

cdr3_aa: CASSLRAGGGWNTGELFF
cdr3_nt: TGTGCCAGCAGCTTAAGGGCGGGAGGAGGGTGGAACACCGGGGAGCTGTTTTTT
cdr3_length: 18
d_call: TRBD2
clone_size: .
v_call: TRBV7-2
j_call: TRBJ2-2

cdr3_aa: CASSLGGRGLGNTIYF
cdr3_nt: TGTGCCAGCAGCCTCGGTGGCAGGGGCCTTGGAAACACCATATATTTT
cdr3_length: 16
d_call: .
clone_size: many
v_call: TRBV14
j_call: TRBJ1-3

cdr3_aa: CASSLRQGDSPLHF
cdr3_nt: TGTGCCAGCAGCTTAAGACAGGGAGATTCACCCCTCCACTTT
cdr3_length: 14
d_call: TRBD1
clone_size: many
v_call: TRBV5-4
j_call: TRBJ1-6

cdr3_aa: CASSPPGRGQNEQFF
cdr3_nt: TGTGCCAGCTCACCACCGGGGCGGGGGCAAAATGAGCAGTTCTTC
cdr3_length: 15
d_call: .
clone_size: few
v_call: TRBV18
j_call: TRBJ2-1

cdr3_aa: CASSVPAGTSYNEQFF
cdr3_nt: TGTGCCAGCAGCGTACCCGCCGGGACTAGCTACAATGAGCAGTTCTTC
cdr3_length: 16
d_call: TRBD2
clone_size: .
v_call: TRBV7-9
j_call: TRBJ2-1

cdr3_aa: CASSTQTGAKGYTF
cdr3_nt: TGTGCCAGCAGCACCCAGACAGGGGCAAAAGGCTACACCTTC
cdr3_length: 14
d_call: TRBD1
clone_size: few
v_call: TRBV9
j_call: TRBJ1-2

cdr3_aa: CASGISYEQYF
cdr3_nt: TGCGCCAGCGGCATATCCTACGAGCAGTACTTC
cdr3_length: 11
d_call: .
clone_size: .
v_call: TRBV5-1
j_call: TRBJ2-7

cdr3_aa: CASSSTEGWTEAFF
cdr3_nt: TGTGCCAGTAGCTCCACGGAGGGTTGGACTGAAGCTTTCTTT
cdr3_length: 14
d_call: .
clone_size: .
v_call: TRBV19
j_call: TRBJ1-1

cdr3_aa: CASSLRDRVYEQYF
cdr3_nt: TGTGCCAGCAGCTTGCGAGACAGGGTTTACGAGCAGTACTTC
cdr3_length: 14
d_call: TRBD1
clone_size: .
v_call: TRBV5-6
j_call: TRBJ2-7

cdr3_aa: CASSYSSGLEQYF
cdr3_nt: TGTGCCAGCAGTTACTCGTCAGGGTTAGAGCAGTACTTC
cdr3_length: 13
d_call: .
clone_size: few
v_call: TRBV6-2/TRBV6-3
j_call: TRBJ2-7

cdr3_aa: CASSNRGPGANVLTF
cdr3_nt: TGTGCCAGTAGTAACAGGGGGCCCGGGGCCAACGTCCTGACTTTC
cdr3_length: 15
d_call: TRBD1
clone_size: .
v_call: TRBV19
j_call: TRBJ2-6

cdr3_aa: CASSGLPLTYEQYF
cdr3_nt: TGTGCCAGCAGCGGACTACCCCTAACCTACGAGCAGTACTTC
cdr3_length: 14
d_call: .
clone_size: .
v_call: TRBV28
j_call: TRBJ2-7

cdr3_aa: CASSVGELSPLHF
cdr3_nt: TGTGCCAGCAGCGTAGGGGAGTTGTCACCCCTCCACTTT
cdr3_length: 13
d_call: .
clone_size: .
v_call: TRBV9
j_call: TRBJ1-6

cdr3_aa: CASIPDRVEMEAFF
cdr3_nt: TGTGCCAGCATTCCGGACAGGGTGGAAATGGAAGCTTTCTTT
cdr3_length: 14
d_call: TRBD1
clone_size: .
v_call: TRBV2
j_call: TRBJ1-1

cdr3_aa: CASSLVSSVNEQYF
cdr3_nt: TGTGCCAGCAGCTTAGTCTCTTCGGTAAACGAGCAGTACTTC
cdr3_length: 14
d_call: .
clone_size: once
v_call: TRBV7-9
j_call: TRBJ2-7

cdr3_aa: CAPHGYGYTF
cdr3_nt: TGTGCCCCCCACGGCTATGGCTACACCTTC
cdr3_length: 10
d_call: .
clone_size: .
v_call: TRBV15
j_call: TRBJ1-2

cdr3_aa: CASSPGTFNEKLFF
cdr3_nt: TGTGCCAGCAGCCCCGGGACATTCAATGAAAAACTGTTTTTT
cdr3_length: 14
d_call: .
clone_size: once
v_call: TRBV7-9
j_call: TRBJ1-4

cdr3_aa: CASSLDRGRSYEQYF
cdr3_nt: TGTGCCAGCAGCCTGGACAGGGGGCGTAGCTACGAGCAGTACTTC
cdr3_length: 15
d_call: TRBD1
clone_size: few
v_call: TRBV2
j_call: TRBJ2-7

cdr3_aa: CAWSVRTTYYEQYF
cdr3_nt: TGTGCCTGGAGTGTCAGGACTACTTACTACGAGCAGTACTTC
cdr3_length: 14
d_call: .
clone_size: .
v_call: TRBV30
j_call: TRBJ2-7

cdr3_aa: CASSLDPGASAFF
cdr3_nt: TGTGCCAGCAGCTTAGACCCAGGGGCATCTGCTTTCTTT
cdr3_length: 13
d_call: .
clone_size: .
v_call: TRBV11-3
j_call: TRBJ1-1

cdr3_aa: CASSVGPAYEQYF
cdr3_nt: TGTGCCAGCAGCGTAGGCCCGGCCTACGAGCAGTACTTC
cdr3_length: 13
d_call: .
clone_size: .
v_call: TRBV9
j_call: TRBJ2-7

cdr3_aa: CASSTRPSTGELFF
cdr3_nt: TGTGCCAGCAGCACCAGGCCTTCCACCGGGGAGCTGTTTTTT
cdr3_length: 14
d_call: .
clone_size: .
v_call: TRBV7-2
j_call: TRBJ2-2

cdr3_aa: CASSLGPGGDGETQYF
cdr3_nt: TGCGCCAGCAGCTTGGGTCCCGGGGGGGATGGAGAGACCCAGTACTTC
cdr3_length: 16
d_call: TRBD2
clone_size: .
v_call: TRBV5-1
j_call: TRBJ2-5